The present entry profiles one T cell receptor (beta chain) with its context. This specimen comes from a study of technical replicates of blood from a few donors. Using immunoSEQ multiplex PCR, the repertoire was profiled, and TCRdb retains in-frame clones only, with some absent. The sample shows just over 60,000 clones, 87% of them seen only once. The CDR3 consists of 16 residues. Germline V lookup: CDR1 SEHNR, CDR2 FQNEAQ (reference sequence). V lost 6 bases and J lost 1; bases outside the gene matches: 6. The chain is built from TRBV7-9 and TRBJ2-2; 9 bases are a match to TRBD2. This TCR came from a human donor in good health. Some clones in this sample may be carry-over from other donors' samples. Sequencing used PBMCs. CDR3 DNA: TGTGCCAGCAGTCCCGGACTAGCGCTGAACACCGGGGAGCTGTTTTTT. Translating gives CASSPGLALNTGELFF.